These 27 T cell receptor beta chains originate from one sample sequenced in a study of blood T cell repertoires in COVID-19. Libraries were prepared by immunoSEQ multiplex PCR; TCRdb keeps only in-frame clonotypes and omits some of them. The sample comprises tens of thousands of clones, about 87% of which are singletons, and approximately 1.5% rests with the top ten. Material: peripheral blood. The receptors derive from a man in his fifties or sixties with acute or convalescent COVID-19.

The CDR3 here is CAWSVRGSGYTF. The CDR3 nucleotides read TGTGCCTGGAGTGTCCGGGGTAGTGGCTACACCTTC. The V and J genes are TRBV30 and TRBJ1-2; no firm D call. The CDR3 consists of 12 residues. The germline V gene has CDR1 GTSNPN and CDR2 SVGIG (reference sequence). The V end lost 0 bases, the J end lost 7 bases, and 9 bases lay between the germline ends.

V usage is TRBV19 and J usage is TRBJ2-7; 10 nucleotides line up with TRBD2. CDR1 and CDR2 from the germline V gene are LNHDA and SQIVND (reference sequence). The CDR3 contains 16 residues. Trimming removed 5 bases from V and 0 bases from J; junction bases left unmatched: 7. This chain's CDR3 is CASSSGLAVSSYEQYF. As DNA, the CDR3 is TGTGCCAGTAGTTCCGGACTAGCGGTTAGCTCCTACGAGCAGTACTTC.

The chain is built from TRBV5-4 and TRBJ1-5; D not resolved. Trimming stripped 2 bases from V and 4 bases from J, with 10 bases between. This CDR3 is built from 14 residues. The germline CDR1 and CDR2 sequences are SGHNT and YYREEE (reference sequence). DNA of the CDR3: TGTGCCAGCAGCTTTAGCGGGTCTAATCAGCCCCAGCATTTT. It specifies CASSFSGSNQPQHF.

This chain links TRBV30 with TRBJ1-5; 7 nucleotides agree with TRBD1. V was clipped by 4 bases and J by 0 bases; unmatched bases: 6. The CDR3 is made up of 15 amino acids. The germline CDR1 and CDR2 sequences are GTSNPN and SVGIG (reference sequence). The CDR3 reads CAWTEGAYSNQPQHF. CDR3 coding DNA: TGTGCCTGGACGGAGGGGGCGTATAGCAATCAGCCCCAGCATTTT.

This clone showed up just once. The rearrangement links TRBV6-5 to TRBJ2-7, with TRBD1 matching 9 bases. V gave up 8 bases and J gave up 3 bases; unmatched junction bases: 5. Germline assignment: CDR1 MNHEY and CDR2 SVGAGI. This CDR3 is built from 13 residues. This chain's CDR3 is CASGDRVSYEQYF. CDR3 bases: TGTGCCAGCGGGGACAGGGTTAGCTACGAGCAGTACTTC.

The chain carries TRBV10-3 and TRBJ1-2, with D perhaps TRBD1 (6 bases). The CDR3 loop spans 13 amino acids. Germline assignment: CDR1 ENHRY and CDR2 SYGVKD. Between the trimmed V and J ends, which lost 4 bases and 9 bases, there was a span of 15 bases. CDR3 in amino acids: CAISGRTDVSYTF. CDR3 nucleotide sequence: TGTGCCATCAGTGGCCGGACAGATGTTAGCTACACCTTC.

The chain has TRBV28 and TRBJ1-2; D may be TRBD1 (5 bases). V gave up 2 bases and J gave up 7 bases, with 11 bases separating them. Looked up from germline, CDR1 is MDHEN and CDR2 is SYDVKM. The CDR3 spans 13 residues. DNA for the CDR3: TGTGCCAGCAGTTTACCCGACAGTATTGGCTACACCTTC. Translation gives CASSLPDSIGYTF.

The chain has TRBV5-8 and TRBJ1-1; D might be TRBD1 (5 bases). V lost 1 base, J lost 4 bases, and 14 bases lay in between. CDR1 is SGHTS and CDR2 is YDEGEE in the germline V gene. The CDR3 is made up of 15 amino acids. In nucleotides, the CDR3 is TGTGCCAGCAGCTTGATCCGGGGACTAGGCACTGAAGCTTTCTTT. This sequence encodes CASSLIRGLGTEAFF.

The chain carries TRBV18 and TRBJ1-2; a possible D gene is TRBD1 (5 bases). The CDR3 runs to 16 residues. V was clipped by 0 bases and J by 4 bases, with 15 bases between them. Germline V gene sequence: CDR1 KGHSH, CDR2 LQKENI. CDR3 nucleotides: TGTGCCAGCTCACCACCCCCAAGGGCAGGGTCCTATGGCTACACCTTC. Translating gives CASSPPPRAGSYGYTF. The full variable domain, its missing parts supplied by reference TRBV18 and TRBJ1-2, is NAGVMQNPRHLVRRRGQEARLRCSPMKGHSHVYWYRQLPEEGLKFMVYLQKENIIDESGMPKERFSAEFPKEGPSILRIQQVVRGDSAAYFCASSPPPRAGSYGYTFGSGTRLTVV.

The chain uses TRBV11-2 and TRBJ2-1, with a tentative D call TRBD2 (6 bases). V gave up 2 bases and J gave up 9 bases, with 17 bases separating them. This CDR3 comprises 15 residues. The V gene's germline CDR1 is SGHAT and CDR2 FQNNGV. DNA for the CDR3: TGTGCCAGCAGCTTAAAGGGTTGGGGGGATGGTGAGCAGTTCTTC. This gives the protein CASSLKGWGDGEQFF.

V is TRBV28 and J is TRBJ2-1, with 8 bases identical to TRBD1. Per the germline V gene, CDR1 is MDHEN and CDR2 is SYDVKM. This CDR3 contains 17 residues. V shed 6 bases and J 6 bases; nucleotides not matched to a gene: 16. CDR3 nucleotide sequence: TGTGCCAGCAGCCCTAGGACAGGGAAGGTGGGAAGCAATGAGCAGTTCTTC. It specifies CASSPRTGKVGSNEQFF.

The V call is TRBV3-1 (or the pseudogene TRBV3-2), the J call TRBJ1-5, with TRBD1 as a possible D gene (5 bases). V shed 1 base and J shed 5 bases, with 9 bases lying between them. The length of the CDR3 is 14 residues. Germline-derived CDR1 and CDR2 are LGHDT and YNNKEL (reference sequence). The CDR3 DNA reads TGTGCCAGCAGCCAAGGGTGGGGGGATCAGCCCCAGCATTTT. This gives the protein CASSQGWGDQPQHF.

This clone was seen a single time. This rearrangement joins TRBV27 to TRBJ1-2; the D gene is possibly TRBD1 (6 bases). The germline V gene has CDR1 MNHEY and CDR2 SMNVEV (reference sequence). The CDR3 contains 13 residues. The germline V and J ends were trimmed by 6 bases and 2 bases, with 10 bases remaining between them. The CDR3 sequence: CASRMDRNYGYTF. Written as DNA, the CDR3 is TGTGCCAGCAGAATGGACAGAAACTATGGCTACACCTTC.

The gene calls are TRBV30 and TRBJ1-2; D is possibly TRBD1 (5 bases). CDR3 length equals 14 residues. Germline CDR1 and CDR2: GTSNPN and SVGIG (reference sequence). Trimming stripped 1 base from V and 3 bases from J, with 12 bases between. The CDR3 DNA reads TGTGCCTGGAGTGGGAGGGGAATGGACTATGGCTACACCTTC. This translates into CAWSGRGMDYGYTF.

The gene calls are TRBV7-2 and TRBJ1-6; no firm D call. In germline, CDR1 is SGHTA, CDR2 FQGNSA. CDR3 size: 15 residues. V was clipped by 5 bases and J by 2 bases, with 10 bases between them. CDR3 residues: CASSHGSAYNSPLHF. The CDR3 DNA reads as TGTGCCAGCAGCCACGGTAGTGCCTATAATTCACCCCTCCACTTT. Drawing the rest from reference TRBV7-2 and TRBJ1-6, the complete variable domain is GAGVSQSPSNKVTEKGKDVELRCDPISGHTALYWYRQSLGQGLEFLIYFQGNSAPDKSGLPSDRFSAERTGGSVSTLTIQRTQQEDSAVYLCASSHGSAYNSPLHFGNGTRLTVT.

The CDR3 protein is CASSILREGYGYTF. In nucleotides, the CDR3 is TGTGCCAGCAGCATCCTCAGGGAGGGATATGGCTACACCTTC. This chain links TRBV5-4 with TRBJ1-2; the D gene is possibly TRBD1 (5 bases). The CDR3 has 14 residues. Per the germline V gene, CDR1 is SGHNT and CDR2 is YYREEE (reference sequence). Trimming took off 4 bases at V and 5 bases at J, with 15 bases between the two ends. Filled out from reference TRBV5-4 and TRBJ1-2, the complete variable domain reads ETGVTQSPTHLIKTRGQQVTLRCSSQSGHNTVSWYQQALGQGPQFIFQYYREEENGRGNFPPRFSGLQFPNYSSELNVNALELDDSALYLCASSILREGYGYTFGSGTRLTVV.

V gene TRBV20-1 combines with J gene TRBJ2-7; 7 bases line up with TRBD1. The CDR3 is 11 residues long. The V gene's germline CDR1 is DFQATT and CDR2 SNEGSKA (reference sequence). The CDR3 coding sequence is TGCGCACAGGGGAGCTCCTACGAGCAGTACTTC. It encodes CAQGSSYEQYF.

The chain has TRBV7-2 and TRBJ2-7; D uncertain. The CDR3 is 14 amino acids. Trimming removed 1 base from V and 6 bases from J, with 13 bases in between. In germline, CDR1 is SGHTA, CDR2 FQGNSA. The CDR3 spells CASSLVEAAPEQYF. The CDR3 DNA follows: TGTGCCAGCAGCTTAGTTGAGGCGGCCCCCGAGCAGTACTTC.

This chain links TRBV20-1 with TRBJ1-5; TRBD1 matches 7 bases. After removal of 3 bases from V and 6 bases from J, the junction contained 8 bases not matched to a gene. From germline, CDR1 is DFQATT and CDR2 SNEGSKA (reference sequence). CDR3 length: 14 amino acids. The CDR3 DNA reads as TGCAGTGCTAGTCAACAGGGGTTGAGTCAGCCCCAGCATTTT. Translation: CSASQQGLSQPQHF.

V and J are TRBV11-3 and TRBJ2-3, with 13 bases fitting TRBD2. The CDR3 spans 17 residues. Losses at the gene ends were 5 bases for V and 5 bases for J; bases not matched to a gene: 10. Germline lookup yields CDR1 SGHNT and CDR2 YENEEA. The DNA of the CDR3 is TGTGCCAGCAGCGTACTAGCGGGAGGGCCGGGGGGAGATACGCAGTATTTT. Amino acid sequence: CASSVLAGGPGGDTQYF.

CDR3 nucleotides: TGTGCCAGCAGCGTGACAGGGGGCAATGGCTACACCTTC. Protein: CASSVTGGNGYTF. The rearrangement joins TRBV5-5 to TRBJ1-2; 10 bases match TRBD1. Losses at the gene ends were 4 bases for V and 6 bases for J; bases not matched to a gene: 3. Germline lookup yields CDR1 SGHKS and CDR2 YYEKEE (reference sequence). The CDR3 is 13 amino acids.

This clone was counted once. V usage is TRBV18 and J usage is TRBJ1-5; D is undetermined. Deletions cut 6 bases from V and 7 bases from J, with 19 bases between. The CDR3 is made up of 15 amino acids. Germline CDR1 and CDR2: KGHSH and LQKENI. The CDR3 reads CASSNGRAGQQPQHF. For the CDR3, the DNA is TGTGCCAGCTCTAACGGGAGGGCGGGTCAACAGCCCCAGCATTTT.

The chain carries TRBV7-2 and TRBJ2-3, with no clear D. V was trimmed by 5 bases and J by 4 bases, leaving 4 bases between them. This CDR3 spans 11 amino acids. Germline V CDR1 and CDR2: SGHTA, FQGNSA. The DNA for the CDR3 is TGTGCCAGCAGCGCGGCAGATACGCAGTATTTT. Translating gives CASSAADTQYF.

This chain connects TRBV30 to TRBJ2-1; 10 positions match TRBD2. From germline, CDR1 is GTSNPN and CDR2 SVGIG (reference sequence). After removal of 0 bases from V and 11 bases from J, the junction contained 4 bases not matched to a gene. CDR3 size: 13 residues. CDR3 loop: CAWSVLAGDKQFF. In DNA, the CDR3 is TGTGCCTGGAGTGTCCTAGCGGGAGATAAGCAGTTCTTC.

In this sample, this clone turned up a few times. V is TRBV28 and J is TRBJ1-3; 10 nucleotides line up with TRBD1. Germline V gives CDR1 MDHEN, CDR2 SYDVKM. The CDR3 is 16 amino acids. Losses at the gene ends were 5 bases for V and 6 bases for J; bases not matched to a gene: 10. CDR3 sequence reads: CASSTTGTGEENTIYF. CDR3 coding DNA: TGTGCCAGCAGTACCACCGGGACAGGGGAGGAAAACACCATATATTTT.

The chain has TRBV5-6 and TRBJ2-7; perhaps TRBD2 as D (5 bases). The V gene's germline CDR1 is SGHDT and CDR2 YYEEEE. The CDR3 runs 14 residues. Trimming cost V 3 bases and J 2 bases, with 12 bases left between them. The DNA for the CDR3 is TGTGCCAGCAGCTCATACGGACTCGCCTACGAGCAGTACTTC. This codes for CASSSYGLAYEQYF.

The CDR3 region is CASSPLSLSYNEQFF. In DNA form, the CDR3 reads TGTGCCAGTAGTCCCCTCTCCCTATCCTACAATGAGCAGTTCTTC. The rearrangement links TRBV19 to TRBJ2-1; D is unresolved. The ends were cut back, 5 bases at V and 1 base at J, with 12 bases in the middle. Per the germline V gene, CDR1 is LNHDA and CDR2 is SQIVND (reference sequence). The CDR3 loop spans 15 amino acids.